There are a few counts of the clone carrying this TCR beta chain. This specimen comes from a study of OX40 agonist ivuxolimab in advanced cancers. This table comes from immunoSEQ multiplex PCR, and its TCRdb copy is limited to in-frame clones, with some not included. This table has about 93,000 clones, 89% appearing once. Looked up from germline, CDR1 is MDHEN and CDR2 is SYDVKM. With 2 bases removed from V and 8 bases from J, the gap between germline ends came to 15 bases. The CDR3 totals 14 residues. The chain joins TRBV28 to TRBJ1-2, with TRBD1 as a possible D gene (5 bases). Sequenced here: CD4+ or CD8+ T cells sorted from blood, sampled in a trial of the OX40 agonist ivuxolimab. The receptor comes from an adult with an advanced solid tumor such as melanoma, head and neck, liver or kidney cancer. Here the CDR3 DNA reads TGTGCCAGCAGTTTAGGTTTGGGGGAGCGAGGCTACACCTTC. It is translated as CASSLGLGERGYTF.